This TCR beta chain was identified during a study of blood T cell repertoires in COVID-19. Study summary: Sources were T cells, B-cell-depleted T cells, or PBMCs; the material itself was cDNA or gDNA.

V trimming: 0 bases; J trimming: 3 bases; junction bases outside the gene matches: 9. The CDR3 extends over 18 amino acids. CDR1 and CDR2 from the germline V gene are SGHRS and YFSETQ. Study processing details: Nucleated cell counts were estimated from reference gene primer amplification. This table comes from immunoSEQ multiplex PCR, and its TCRdb copy is limited to in-frame clones, with some not included. D and trimming were read from the DNA, whereas the V and J calls and clone size are those reported in that table. The table records about 160,000 clones, 80% to 95% of them present only once. The specimen was peripheral blood. The chain joins TRBV5-1 to TRBJ2-1, with 10 bases identical to TRBD2. The TCR sequence derives from a young man with COVID-19, enrolled during active disease. The CDR3 bases are TGCGCCAGCAGCTTGGTAGTAGCGGGAGGCATAGACTACAATGAGCAGTTCTTC. This codes for CASSLVVAGGIDYNEQFF.